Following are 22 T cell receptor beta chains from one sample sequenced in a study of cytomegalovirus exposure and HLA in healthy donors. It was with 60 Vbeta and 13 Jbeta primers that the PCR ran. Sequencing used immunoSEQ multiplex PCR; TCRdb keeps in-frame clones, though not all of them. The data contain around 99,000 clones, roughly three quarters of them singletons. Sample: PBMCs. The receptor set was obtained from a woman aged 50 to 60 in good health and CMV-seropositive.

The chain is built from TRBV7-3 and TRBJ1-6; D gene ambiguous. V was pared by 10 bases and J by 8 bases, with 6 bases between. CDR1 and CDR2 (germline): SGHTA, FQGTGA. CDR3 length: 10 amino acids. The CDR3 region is CATPDSPLHF. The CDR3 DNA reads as TGTGCCACCCCGGATTCACCCCTCCACTTT.

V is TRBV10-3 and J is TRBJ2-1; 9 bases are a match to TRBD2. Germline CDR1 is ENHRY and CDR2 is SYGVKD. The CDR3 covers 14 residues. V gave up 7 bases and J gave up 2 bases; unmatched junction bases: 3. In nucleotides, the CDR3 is TGTGCCATCAAGGGCGGGGGGGCCTACAATGAGCAGTTCTTC. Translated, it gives CAIKGGGAYNEQFF.

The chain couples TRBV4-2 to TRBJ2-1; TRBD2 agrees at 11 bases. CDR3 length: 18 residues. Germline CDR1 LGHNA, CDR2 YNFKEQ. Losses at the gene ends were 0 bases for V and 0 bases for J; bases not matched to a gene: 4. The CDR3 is CASSQDGTSGFSYNEQFF. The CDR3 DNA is TGTGCCAGCAGCCAAGATGGGACTAGCGGCTTCTCCTACAATGAGCAGTTCTTC.

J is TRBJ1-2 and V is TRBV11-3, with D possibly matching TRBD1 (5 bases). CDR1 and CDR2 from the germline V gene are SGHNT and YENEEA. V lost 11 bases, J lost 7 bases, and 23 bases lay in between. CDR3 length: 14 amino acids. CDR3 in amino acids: CAALGGDLAGGYTF. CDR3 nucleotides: TGTGCCGCTTTGGGAGGGGACCTAGCGGGTGGCTACACCTTC. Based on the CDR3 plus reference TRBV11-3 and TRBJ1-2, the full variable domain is EAGVVQSPRYKIIEKKQPVAFWCNPISGHNTLYWYLQNLGQGPELLIRYENEEAVDDSQLPKDRFSAERLKGVDSTLKIQPAELGDSAVYLCAALGGDLAGGYTFGSGTRLTVV.

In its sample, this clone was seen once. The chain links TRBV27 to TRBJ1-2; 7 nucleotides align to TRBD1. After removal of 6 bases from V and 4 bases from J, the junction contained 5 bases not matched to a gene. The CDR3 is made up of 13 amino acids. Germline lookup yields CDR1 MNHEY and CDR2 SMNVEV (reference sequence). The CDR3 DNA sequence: TGTGCCAGCAGCTCGGACAGGTCCTATGGCTACACCTTC. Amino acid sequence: CASSSDRSYGYTF.

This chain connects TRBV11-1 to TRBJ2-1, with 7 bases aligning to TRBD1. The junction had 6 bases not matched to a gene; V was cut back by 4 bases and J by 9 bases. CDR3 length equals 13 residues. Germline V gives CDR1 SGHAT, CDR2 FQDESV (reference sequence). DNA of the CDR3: TGTGCCAGCAGCTCGTCGGGACAGCGTGAGCAGTTCTTC. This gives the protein CASSSSGQREQFF. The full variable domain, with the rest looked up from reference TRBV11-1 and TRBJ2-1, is EAEVAQSPRYKITEKSQAVAFWCDPISGHATLYWYRQILGQGPELLVQFQDESVVDDSQLPKDRFSAERLKGVDSTLKIQPAELGDSAMYLCASSSSGQREQFFGPGTRLTVL.

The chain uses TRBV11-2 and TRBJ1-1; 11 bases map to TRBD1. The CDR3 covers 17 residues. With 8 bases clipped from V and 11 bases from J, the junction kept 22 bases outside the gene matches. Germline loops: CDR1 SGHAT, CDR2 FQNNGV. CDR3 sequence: CASQFVSLDRGQGEAFF. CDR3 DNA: TGTGCCAGCCAATTCGTCTCCTTGGACAGGGGGCAGGGAGAGGCTTTCTTT.

CDR3 sequence: CASSIGRGETQYF. The DNA for the CDR3 is TGTGCCAGCAGTATCGGACGGGGAGAGACCCAGTACTTC. The genes are TRBV9 and TRBJ2-5; tentatively, D is TRBD2 (5 bases). Germline V gives CDR1 SGDLS, CDR2 YYNGEE. The CDR3 is 13 amino acids. V dropped 5 bases and J dropped 4 bases, with 12 bases sitting between them. The complete variable domain, with remaining parts taken from reference TRBV9 and TRBJ2-5, reads DSGVTQTPKHLITATGQRVTLRCSPRSGDLSVYWYQQSLDQGLQFLIQYYNGEERAKGNILERFSAQQFPDLHSELNLSSLELGDSALYFCASSIGRGETQYFGPGTRLLVL.

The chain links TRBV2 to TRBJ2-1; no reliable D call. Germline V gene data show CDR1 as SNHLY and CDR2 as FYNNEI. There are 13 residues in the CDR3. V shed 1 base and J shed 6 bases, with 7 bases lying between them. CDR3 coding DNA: TGTGCCAGCAGTGAAGGGCGGATCAATGAGCAGTTCTTC. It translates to CASSEGRINEQFF.

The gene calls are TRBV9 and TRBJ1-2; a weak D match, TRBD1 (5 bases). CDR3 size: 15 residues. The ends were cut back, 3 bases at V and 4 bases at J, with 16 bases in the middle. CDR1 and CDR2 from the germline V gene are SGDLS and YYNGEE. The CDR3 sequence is CASSAAGGLGYGYTF. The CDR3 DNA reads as TGTGCCAGCAGCGCCGCGGGGGGATTGGGCTATGGCTACACCTTC.

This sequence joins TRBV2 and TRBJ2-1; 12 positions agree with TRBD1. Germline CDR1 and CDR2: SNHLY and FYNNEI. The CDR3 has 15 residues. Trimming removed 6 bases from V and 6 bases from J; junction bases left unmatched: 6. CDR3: CASRAGTGGLNEQFF. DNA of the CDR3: TGTGCCAGCAGAGCCGGGACAGGGGGCCTCAATGAGCAGTTCTTC. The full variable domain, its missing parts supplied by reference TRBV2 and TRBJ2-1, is EPEVTQTPSHQVTQMGQEVILRCVPISNHLYFYWYRQILGQKVEFLVSFYNNEISEKSEIFDDQFSVERPDGSNFTLKIRSTKLEDSAMYFCASRAGTGGLNEQFFGPGTRLTVL.

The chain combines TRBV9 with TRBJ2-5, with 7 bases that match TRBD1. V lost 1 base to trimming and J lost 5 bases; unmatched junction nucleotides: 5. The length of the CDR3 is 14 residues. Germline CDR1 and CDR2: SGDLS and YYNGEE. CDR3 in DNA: TGTGCCAGCAGCGTATCAGGGGGACCGGAGACCCAGTACTTC. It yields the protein CASSVSGGPETQYF.

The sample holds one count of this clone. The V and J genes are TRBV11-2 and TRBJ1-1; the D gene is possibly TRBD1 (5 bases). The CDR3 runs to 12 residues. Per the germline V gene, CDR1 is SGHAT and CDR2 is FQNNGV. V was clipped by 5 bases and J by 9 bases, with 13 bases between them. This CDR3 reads CASSPPGRQAFF. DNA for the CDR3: TGTGCCAGCAGCCCCCCAGGGCGTCAAGCTTTCTTT. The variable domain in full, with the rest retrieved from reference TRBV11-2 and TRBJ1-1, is EAGVAQSPRYKIIEKRQSVAFWCNPISGHATLYWYQQILGQGPKLLIQFQNNGVVDDSQLPKDRFSAERLKGVDSTLKIQPAKLEDSAVYLCASSPPGRQAFFGQGTRLTVV.

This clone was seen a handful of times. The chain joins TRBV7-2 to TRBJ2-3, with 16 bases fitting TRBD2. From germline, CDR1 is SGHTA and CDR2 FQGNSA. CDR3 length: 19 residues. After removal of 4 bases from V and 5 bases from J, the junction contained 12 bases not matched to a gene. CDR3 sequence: CASSYEPGLAGGRGDTQYF. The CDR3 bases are TGTGCCAGCAGCTACGAGCCGGGACTAGCGGGGGGGAGGGGAGATACGCAGTATTTT.

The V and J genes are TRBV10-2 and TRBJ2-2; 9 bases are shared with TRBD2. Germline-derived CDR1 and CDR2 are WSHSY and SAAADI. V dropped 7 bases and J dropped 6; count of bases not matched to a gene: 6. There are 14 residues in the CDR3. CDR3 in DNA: TGCGCCAGCACCGACCTAGCGGGATCCGGGGAGCTGTTTTTT. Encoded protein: CASTDLAGSGELFF.

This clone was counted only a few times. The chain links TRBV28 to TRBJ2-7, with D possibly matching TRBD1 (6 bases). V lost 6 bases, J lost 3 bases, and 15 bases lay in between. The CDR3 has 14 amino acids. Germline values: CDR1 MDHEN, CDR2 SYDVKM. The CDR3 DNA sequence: TGTGCCAGCAGAGACACAGGGAGCCTCTACGAGCAGTACTTC. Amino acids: CASRDTGSLYEQYF.

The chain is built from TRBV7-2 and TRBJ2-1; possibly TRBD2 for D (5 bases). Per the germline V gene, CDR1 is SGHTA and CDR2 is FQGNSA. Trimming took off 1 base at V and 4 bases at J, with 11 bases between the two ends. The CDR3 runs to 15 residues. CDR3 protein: CASSLVGGRYNEQFF. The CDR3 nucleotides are TGTGCCAGCAGCTTAGTTGGCGGGCGGTACAATGAGCAGTTCTTC.

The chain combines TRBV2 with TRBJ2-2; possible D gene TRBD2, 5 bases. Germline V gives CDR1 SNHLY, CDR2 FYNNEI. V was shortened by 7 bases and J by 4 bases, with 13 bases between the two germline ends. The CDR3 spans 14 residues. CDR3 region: CASKVGESTGELFF. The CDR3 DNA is TGTGCCAGCAAGGTGGGAGAGTCCACCGGGGAGCTGTTTTTT. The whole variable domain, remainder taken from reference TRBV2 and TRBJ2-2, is EPEVTQTPSHQVTQMGQEVILRCVPISNHLYFYWYRQILGQKVEFLVSFYNNEISEKSEIFDDQFSVERPDGSNFTLKIRSTKLEDSAMYFCASKVGESTGELFFGEGSRLTVL.

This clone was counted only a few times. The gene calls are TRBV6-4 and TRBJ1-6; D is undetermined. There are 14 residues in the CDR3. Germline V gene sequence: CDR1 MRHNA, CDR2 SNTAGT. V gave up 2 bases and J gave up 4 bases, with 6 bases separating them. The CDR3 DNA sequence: TGTGCCAGCAGTGACGGCAGGTATAATTCACCCCTCCACTTT. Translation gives CASSDGRYNSPLHF.

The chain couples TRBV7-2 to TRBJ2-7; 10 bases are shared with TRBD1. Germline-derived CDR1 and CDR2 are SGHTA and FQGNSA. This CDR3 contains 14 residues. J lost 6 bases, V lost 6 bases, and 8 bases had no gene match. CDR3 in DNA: TGTGCCAGCAGGGCTACCGGGACAGGGGTCGAGCAGTACTTC. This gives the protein CASRATGTGVEQYF.

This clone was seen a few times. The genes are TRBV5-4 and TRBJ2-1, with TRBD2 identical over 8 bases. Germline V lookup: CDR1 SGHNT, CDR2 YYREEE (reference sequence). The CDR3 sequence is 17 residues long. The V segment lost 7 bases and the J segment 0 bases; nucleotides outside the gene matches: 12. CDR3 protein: CASLKAGGARSYNEQFF. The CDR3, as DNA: TGTGCCAGCCTAAAGGCGGGGGGCGCGCGCTCCTACAATGAGCAGTTCTTC. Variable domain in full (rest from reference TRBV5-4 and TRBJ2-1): ETGVTQSPTHLIKTRGQQVTLRCSSQSGHNTVSWYQQALGQGPQFIFQYYREEENGRGNFPPRFSGLQFPNYSSELNVNALELDDSALYLCASLKAGGARSYNEQFFGPGTRLTVL.

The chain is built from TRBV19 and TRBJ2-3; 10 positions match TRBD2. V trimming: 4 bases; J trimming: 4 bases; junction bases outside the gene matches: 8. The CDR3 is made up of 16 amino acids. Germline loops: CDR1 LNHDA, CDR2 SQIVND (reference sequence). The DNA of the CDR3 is TGTGCCAGTAGTACGACATTCAGCGGGGGGGCAGATACGCAGTATTTT. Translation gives CASSTTFSGGADTQYF.